Many counts were recorded for the clone carrying this TCR beta chain. As yet, its antigen is unknown. Quantitative 5'-RACE was performed with molecular barcodes, and it yielded the TCR beta libraries. From the 5' RACE reads, TCRdb called clonotypes with MiXCR, one entry per CDR3 protein. The table lists 470,000 or so distinct CDR3 sequences, approximately 26% of them singletons. The sample originates from a study of CD8 T cells in ankylosing spondylitis. Trimming took off 6 bases at V and 3 bases at J, with 5 bases between the two ends. The V gene's germline CDR1 is MNHNY and CDR2 SVGAGI (reference sequence). The CDR3 consists of 11 residues. General study findings and limits: A number of the motif variants had already been described in reactive arthritis synovial fluid and blood. Clones linked with disease were CD8+ and fairly uncommon in the peripheral blood. Within matched ankylosing spondylitis synovial fluid, disease-linked clones were reportedly significantly enriched. One TCR beta motif, made up of 7 or 8 highly homologous variants, appeared characteristic of ankylosing spondylitis blood.

The specimen sequenced was blood, either unsorted or a sorted T cell fraction (not recorded which). The V and J genes are TRBV6-6 and TRBJ2-5; D is undetermined. The sequence was obtained from a male donor with ankylosing spondylitis. The CDR3 here is CASRQEETQYF. In DNA form, the CDR3 reads TGTGCCAGCAGGCAGGAAGAGACCCAGTACTTC.